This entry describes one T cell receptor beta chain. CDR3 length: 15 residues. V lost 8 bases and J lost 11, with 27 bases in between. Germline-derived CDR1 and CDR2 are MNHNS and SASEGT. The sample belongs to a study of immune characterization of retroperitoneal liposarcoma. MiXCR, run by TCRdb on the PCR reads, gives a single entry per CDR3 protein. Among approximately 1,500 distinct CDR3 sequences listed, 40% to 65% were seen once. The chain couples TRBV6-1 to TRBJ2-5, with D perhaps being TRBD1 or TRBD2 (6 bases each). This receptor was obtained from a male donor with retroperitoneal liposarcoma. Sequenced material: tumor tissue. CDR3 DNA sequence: TGTGCCAGCGGGGTGGGGGGCGGGATACGTCGGGGGCAGTACTTC. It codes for CASGVGGGIRRGQYF.